A single sample gave rise to the 21 T cell receptor beta chains below, sequenced in a study of cytomegalovirus exposure and HLA in healthy donors. The PCR used 60 Vbeta and 13 Jbeta primers. Sequenced by immunoSEQ multiplex PCR; TCRdb stores in-frame clones only, minus some. This table has 120,000 to 150,000 clones, approximately 80% appearing once. The sequencing input was PBMCs. These receptors originate from a male donor in good health and CMV-seronegative.

This clone was seen a single time. One end of the junction does not line up with germline, which may come from a read error. The J gene is TRBJ1-2, the V gene TRBV5-5, with a weak D call TRBD1 (5 bases). This CDR3 spans 12 amino acids. Germline V CDR1 and CDR2: SGHKS, YYEKEE (reference sequence). CDR3 residues: CANSRPGVGYTF. DNA for the CDR3: TGTGCCAACAGCCGCCCGGGGGTTGGCTACACCTTC.

CDR3 DNA sequence: TGTGCCAGCAGCTGGACAGGGGCCGTCGGCACTGAAGCTTTCTTT. This codes for CASSWTGAVGTEAFF. The rearrangement joins TRBV7-9 to TRBJ1-1; 9 bases fit TRBD1. This CDR3 spans 15 amino acids. The germline V gene encodes CDR1 SEHNR and CDR2 FQNEAQ (reference sequence). Trimming cost V 4 bases and J 4 bases; bases outside gene matches: 7. Full variable domain (rest looked up from reference TRBV7-9 and TRBJ1-1): DTGVSQNPRHKITKRGQNVTFRCDPISEHNRLYWYRQTLGQGPEFLTYFQNEAQLEKSRLLSDRFSAERPKGSFSTLEIQRTEQGDSAMYLCASSWTGAVGTEAFFGQGTRLTVV.

This chain uses TRBV30 with TRBJ1-1; D might be TRBD1 (5 bases). The V gene lost 3 bases and the J gene lost 1 base, with 9 bases spanning the gap. The CDR3 runs 13 residues. Germline CDR1 GTSNPN, CDR2 SVGIG (reference sequence). The chain's CDR3 is CAWRLTGNTEAFF. The CDR3 bases are TGTGCCTGGAGGCTCACAGGGAACACTGAAGCTTTCTTT.

The V call is TRBV19, the J call TRBJ1-2; D is possibly TRBD1 (5 bases). The CDR3 loop spans 13 amino acids. Germline CDR1 and CDR2: LNHDA and SQIVND (reference sequence). V lost 5 bases, J lost 5 bases, and 12 bases lay in between. The CDR3 DNA reads TGTGCCAGTAGTGATCCGCGGGGGTATGGCTACACCTTC. This encodes CASSDPRGYGYTF.

This rearrangement joins TRBV30 to TRBJ1-4, with a tentative D call TRBD1 (5 bases). This CDR3 has 14 amino acids. The V gene's germline CDR1 is GTSNPN and CDR2 SVGIG (reference sequence). V was shortened by 2 bases and J by 4 bases, with 11 bases between the two germline ends. The CDR3 region is CAWSRGGGNEKLFF. CDR3 sequence (DNA): TGTGCCTGGAGTCGGGGGGGAGGTAATGAAAAACTGTTTTTT.

The chain is built from TRBV7-3 and TRBJ1-1; D not resolved. V lost 6 bases to trimming and J lost 7 bases, with 18 bases between them. CDR1 is SGHTA, CDR2 FQGTGA, per germline. The CDR3 runs to 14 residues. CDR3 sequence: CASSPSAHGLEAFF. CDR3 in DNA: TGTGCCAGCAGTCCTTCCGCACATGGACTTGAAGCTTTCTTT.

The chain has TRBV6-6 and TRBJ1-2, with 10 positions matching TRBD1. This CDR3 is built from 15 residues. With V trimmed by 6 bases and J by 6 bases, 10 bases remained unmatched. Germline loops: CDR1 MNHNY, CDR2 SVGAGI (reference sequence). CDR3 nucleotide sequence: TGTGCCAGCAGCCCCCAGGGACAGGGGTTCGATGGCTACACCTTC. Translating it yields CASSPQGQGFDGYTF.

The J gene is TRBJ1-1, the V gene TRBV5-1, with 9 positions matching TRBD1. The CDR3 extends over 12 amino acids. Germline V gives CDR1 SGHRS, CDR2 YFSETQ. V was clipped by 2 bases and J by 10 bases; unmatched bases: 3. For the CDR3, the DNA is TGCGCCAGCAGCTTTGGACAGGGGATAGCTTTCTTT. Translated, it gives CASSFGQGIAFF. The full variable domain, in which reference TRBV5-1 and TRBJ1-1 provide the parts outside the CDR3, is KAGVTQTPRYLIKTRGQQVTLSCSPISGHRSVSWYQQTPGQGLQFLFEYFSETQRNKGNFPGRFSGRQFSNSRSEMNVSTLELGDSALYLCASSFGQGIAFFGQGTRLTVV.

J is TRBJ2-1 and V is TRBV19; 7 bases are shared with TRBD1. Germline loops: CDR1 LNHDA, CDR2 SQIVND (reference sequence). This CDR3 is 11 amino acids long. The J segment lost 12 bases and the V segment lost 3 bases, leaving 2 bases of the junction unmatched. The CDR3 loop is CASSIRDRQFF. The CDR3 DNA reads as TGTGCCAGTAGTATTAGGGACAGGCAGTTCTTC.

This sequence joins TRBV7-9 and TRBJ2-2; D gene uncertain. Trimming pared 10 bases from V and 0 bases from J, leaving 12 bases between. Germline assignment: CDR1 SEHNR and CDR2 FQNEAQ (reference sequence). The CDR3 consists of 14 residues. The CDR3: CATLSRTNTGELFF. The CDR3 bases are TGTGCCACCCTTAGTCGAACGAACACCGGGGAGCTGTTTTTT.

The V call is TRBV19, the J call TRBJ2-7; a weak D match, TRBD2 (6 bases). This CDR3 spans 16 amino acids. CDR1 and CDR2 (germline): LNHDA, SQIVND (reference sequence). Trimming left V 3 bases short and J 0 bases short, with 15 bases between. CDR3 region: CASSIRERSNSYEQYF. CDR3 DNA sequence: TGTGCCAGTAGTATTCGGGAGCGATCCAACTCCTACGAGCAGTACTTC.

The chain combines TRBV13 with TRBJ2-5; D possibly corresponds to TRBD2 (5 bases). CDR3 size: 11 residues. The V and J ends lost 5 bases and 7 bases respectively, with 8 bases between them. Germline CDR1 and CDR2: PRHDT and FYEKMQ (reference sequence). This CDR3 reads CASSKGVTQYF. The CDR3 DNA follows: TGTGCCAGCAGCAAGGGAGTGACCCAGTACTTC.

This clone was picked up a small number of times. V and J are TRBV29-1 and TRBJ1-4; 8 bases map to TRBD1. Trimming took 6 bases from V and 7 from J; bases not matched to a gene: 7. The CDR3 consists of 13 residues. Per the germline V gene, CDR1 is SQVTM and CDR2 is ANQGSEA. The CDR3 bases are TGCAGCGTCGGACAGGGTTTTGGTGAAAAACTGTTTTTT. The encoded protein is CSVGQGFGEKLFF.

This chain links TRBV27 with TRBJ2-1; 12 bases match TRBD2. The CDR3 runs 13 residues. The germline CDR1 and CDR2 sequences are MNHEY and SMNVEV (reference sequence). The V and J ends lost 10 bases and 10 bases, in that order; junction bases with no gene match: 8. The CDR3 sequence: CATRTSGVLEQFF. The CDR3 coding sequence is TGTGCCACACGGACTAGCGGGGTCCTCGAGCAGTTCTTC.

This sequence joins TRBV7-3 and TRBJ1-1; D might be TRBD1 (5 bases). Germline V lookup: CDR1 SGHTA, CDR2 FQGTGA. Between the trimmed V and J ends, which lost 4 bases and 5 bases, there was a span of 17 bases. The CDR3 is 15 residues long. The CDR3 here is CASSSRQGSGTEAFF. The CDR3 DNA reads as TGTGCCAGCAGCTCCCGGCAGGGATCTGGGACTGAAGCTTTCTTT. Together with reference TRBV7-3 and TRBJ1-1, the CDR3 gives the full variable domain: GAGVSQTPSNKVTEKGKYVELRCDPISGHTALYWYRQSLGQGPEFLIYFQGTGAADDSGLPNDRFFAVRPEGSVSTLKIQRTERGDSAVYLCASSSRQGSGTEAFFGQGTRLTVV.

The chain is built from TRBV5-4 and TRBJ2-3; D may be TRBD2 (5 bases). The V end was cut by 6 bases, the J end by 0 bases, with 17 bases between. Germline-derived CDR1 and CDR2 are SGHNT and YYREEE (reference sequence). This CDR3 has 16 amino acids. DNA of the CDR3: TGTGCCAGCACACAGCCGGGGTCGACTAGCACAGATACGCAGTATTTT. This codes for CASTQPGSTSTDTQYF.

J is TRBJ1-3 and V is TRBV5-1, with D uncertain. Germline V CDR1 and CDR2: SGHRS, YFSETQ. The ends were cut back, 5 bases at V and 3 bases at J, with 12 bases in the middle. CDR3 length: 14 amino acids. The CDR3 is CASRFREVGNTIYF. As DNA, the CDR3 is TGCGCCAGCAGGTTTCGGGAGGTTGGAAACACCATATATTTT.

V usage is TRBV5-1 and J usage is TRBJ2-3; D possibly corresponds to TRBD2 (6 bases). Per the germline V gene, CDR1 is SGHRS and CDR2 is YFSETQ. Trimming shortened V by 1 base and J by 1 base, and 7 bases separated the two germline ends. The CDR3 runs to 14 residues. The CDR3 DNA follows: TGCGCCAGCAGCTTGTGGGGGGGCACAGATACGCAGTATTTT. This translates into CASSLWGGTDTQYF.

The J gene is TRBJ2-2, the V gene TRBV18; 8 bases are a match to TRBD1. Unmatched junction bases numbered 9, after V lost 5 bases and J lost 1 base. In germline, CDR1 is KGHSH, CDR2 LQKENI. The length of the CDR3 is 17 residues. The CDR3 region is CASSTSAGGGNTGELFF. The CDR3 DNA follows: TGTGCCAGCTCAACGTCGGCAGGGGGCGGGAACACCGGGGAGCTGTTTTTT.

This clone has just a few counts. This CDR3 is CASESYSDSYEQYF. CDR3 DNA: TGTGCCAGCGAATCATACTCCGACTCCTACGAGCAGTACTTC. This sequence joins TRBV7-9 and TRBJ2-7, with D unresolved. The CDR3 covers 14 residues. Trimming left V 8 bases short and J 0 bases short, with 14 bases between. CDR1 SEHNR and CDR2 FQNEAQ come from the germline V gene (reference sequence). Full variable domain (outside the CDR3, taken from reference TRBV7-9 and TRBJ2-7): DTGVSQNPRHKITKRGQNVTFRCDPISEHNRLYWYRQTLGQGPEFLTYFQNEAQLEKSRLLSDRFSAERPKGSFSTLEIQRTEQGDSAMYLCASESYSDSYEQYFGPGTRLTVT.

The rearrangement uses TRBV30 and TRBJ1-1, with 9 bases aligning to TRBD1. CDR1 is GTSNPN, CDR2 SVGIG, per germline (reference sequence). The CDR3 runs 10 residues. V gave up 8 bases and J gave up 14 bases; unmatched junction bases: 9. The CDR3: CAGRGTGYFF. DNA for the CDR3: TGTGCCGGCCGCGGGACAGGGTACTTCTTT.